The clone carrying this TCR beta chain was picked up a small number of times. Sequence at one end of the junction differs from germline and may be a read error. TCRdb analysed the PCR reads with MiXCR anew, one entry per CDR3 protein. Of about 14,000 distinct CDR3 sequences listed, 45% to 55% are singletons. CDR1 is GTSNPN, CDR2 SVGIG, per germline (reference sequence). The CDR3 is 13 amino acids. The data originate from a study of tumor-infiltrating lymphocytes in oesophageal squamous cell carcinoma. This sequence joins TRBV30 and TRBJ1-6; possible D gene TRBD1, 5 bases. The sequencing sample was made of blood. The TCR was taken from a male donor with esophageal squamous cell carcinoma. The DNA for the CDR3 is TGTGCCTGGAGTGGGACACCCAGCTACGAGCAGTACTTT. This translates into CAWSGTPSYEQYF.